The 7 T cell receptor beta chains listed next were all sequenced from one sample in a study of shared clonotypes between healthy human individuals. CD45RO-negative, CCR7-selected cells formed the naive CD8 fraction, which excluded terminally differentiated effector memory CD45RA+ cells. Profiling relied on immunoSEQ multiplex PCR, and the TCRdb table lists in-frame clones only, not all of them. The data contain about 2.2 million clones, 85% to 95% of them singletons. The sequenced material came from naive CD8+ T cells from PBMCs. The receptors derive from a man between 18 and 35 years old in good health. Some clones in this sample may be carry-over from other donors' samples.

This chain joins TRBV7-3 and TRBJ2-7, with 11 bases fitting TRBD2. Germline V lookup: CDR1 SGHTA, CDR2 FQGTGA. V gave up 5 bases and J gave up 0 bases; unmatched junction bases: 12. The CDR3 extends over 18 amino acids. The CDR3 sequence: CASSHIRASGRSSYEQYF. As DNA, the CDR3 is TGTGCCAGCAGCCATATCCGGGCTAGCGGGAGGAGCTCCTACGAGCAGTACTTC.

V gene TRBV5-6 combines with J gene TRBJ1-1, with D unresolved. This CDR3 contains 16 residues. CDR1 is SGHDT, CDR2 YYEEEE, per germline. V dropped 6 bases and J dropped 0 bases, with 18 bases sitting between them. CDR3 sequence (DNA): TGTGCCAGCACCATTGGCCCAAGCGGGATGAACACTGAAGCTTTCTTT. Encoded protein: CASTIGPSGMNTEAFF.

The rearrangement joins TRBV12-5 to TRBJ1-1; weak D call: TRBD1 (6 bases). Trimming stripped 7 bases from V and 7 bases from J, with 28 bases between. This CDR3 region has 17 residues. Per germline, CDR1 LGHNT and CDR2 FRNRAP. The CDR3 nucleotides read TGTGCTAGTGCCCCCACCCCAGGACACAGGGCTATCATTGAAGCTTTCTTT. Translation gives CASAPTPGHRAIIEAFF.

The genes are TRBV27 and TRBJ2-7; no definite D call. The CDR3 covers 12 residues. V lost 4 bases and J 5 bases, leaving 9 bases between the germline ends. Germline values: CDR1 MNHEY, CDR2 SMNVEV (reference sequence). For the CDR3, the DNA is TGTGCCAGCAGTTATATAGGTGACGAGCAGTACTTC. Its translation: CASSYIGDEQYF.

V usage is TRBV6-5 and J usage is TRBJ1-1; a possible D gene is TRBD1 (5 bases). The CDR3 runs 15 residues. Trimming cost V 5 bases and J 3 bases, with 16 bases left between them. CDR1 MNHEY and CDR2 SVGAGI come from the germline V gene. CDR3 DNA sequence: TGTGCCAGCAGTGTATCGAGGGGAGGGTACACTGAAGCTTTCTTT. Translating gives CASSVSRGGYTEAFF.

The chain links TRBV10-3 to TRBJ1-2; a weak D match, TRBD1 (6 bases). CDR1 and CDR2 (germline): ENHRY, SYGVKD. V lost 11 bases and J 4 bases, leaving 20 bases between the germline ends. CDR3 length: 14 residues. The CDR3 region has the DNA TGTGCCCCCCACGGGGGCCGGTTGTCCTATGGCTACACCTTC. Its translation: CAPHGGRLSYGYTF.

With regard to this clone: Different DNA sequences within this sample yield the same CDR3. The gene calls are TRBV18 and TRBJ2-2; the match to TRBD1 covers 8 bases. CDR3 length equals 15 residues. V trimming: 6 bases; J trimming: 4 bases; junction bases outside the gene matches: 7. CDR1 is KGHSH, CDR2 LQKENI, per germline. The CDR3 DNA reads TGTGCCAGCTCGCCCCAGGGGGCTGGCACCGGGGAGCTGTTTTTT. Its translation is CASSPQGAGTGELFF.